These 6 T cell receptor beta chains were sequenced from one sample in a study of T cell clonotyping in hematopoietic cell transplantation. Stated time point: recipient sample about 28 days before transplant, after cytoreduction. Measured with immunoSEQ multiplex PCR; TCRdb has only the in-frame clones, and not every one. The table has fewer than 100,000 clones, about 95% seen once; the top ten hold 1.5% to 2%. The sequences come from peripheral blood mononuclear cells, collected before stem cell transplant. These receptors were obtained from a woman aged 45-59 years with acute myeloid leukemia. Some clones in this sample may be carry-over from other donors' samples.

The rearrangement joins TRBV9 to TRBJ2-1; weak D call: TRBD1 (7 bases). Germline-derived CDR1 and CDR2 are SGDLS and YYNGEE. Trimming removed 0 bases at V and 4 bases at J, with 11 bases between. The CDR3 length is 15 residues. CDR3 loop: CASSVEAGGYNEQFF. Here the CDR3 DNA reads TGTGCCAGCAGCGTAGAGGCAGGGGGGTACAATGAGCAGTTCTTC.

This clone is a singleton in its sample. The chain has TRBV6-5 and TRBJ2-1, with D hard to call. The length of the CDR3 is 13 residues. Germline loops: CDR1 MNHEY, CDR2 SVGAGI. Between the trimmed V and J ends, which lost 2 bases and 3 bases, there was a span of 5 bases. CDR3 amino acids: CASSYGDYNEQFF. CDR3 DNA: TGTGCCAGCAGTTACGGAGACTACAATGAGCAGTTCTTC.

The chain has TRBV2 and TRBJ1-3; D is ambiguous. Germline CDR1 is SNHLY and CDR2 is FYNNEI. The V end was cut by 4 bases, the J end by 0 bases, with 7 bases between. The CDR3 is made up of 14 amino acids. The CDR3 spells CASSGNPSGNTIYF. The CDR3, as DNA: TGTGCCAGCAGTGGGAACCCCTCTGGAAACACCATATATTTT.

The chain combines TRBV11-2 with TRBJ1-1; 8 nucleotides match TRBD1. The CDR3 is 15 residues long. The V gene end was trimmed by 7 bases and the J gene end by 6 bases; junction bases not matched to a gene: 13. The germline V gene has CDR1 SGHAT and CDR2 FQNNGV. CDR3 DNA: TGTGCCAGCACCCCCAGACAGGGGATCGGCGCTGAAGCTTTCTTT. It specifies CASTPRQGIGAEAFF.

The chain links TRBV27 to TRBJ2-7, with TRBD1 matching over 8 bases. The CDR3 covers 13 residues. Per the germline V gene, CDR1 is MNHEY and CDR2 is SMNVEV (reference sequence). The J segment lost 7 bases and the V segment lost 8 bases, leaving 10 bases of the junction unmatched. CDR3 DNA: TGTGCCAGCTCTGACAGGGGCCTCGGGGAGCAGTACTTC. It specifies CASSDRGLGEQYF.

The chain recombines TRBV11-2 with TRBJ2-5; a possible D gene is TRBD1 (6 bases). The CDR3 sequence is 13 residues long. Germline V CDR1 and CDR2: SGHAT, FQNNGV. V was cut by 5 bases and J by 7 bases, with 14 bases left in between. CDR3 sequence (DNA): TGTGCCAGCAGCAAAGACAGGTCGTGGACCCAGTACTTC. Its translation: CASSKDRSWTQYF.